This T cell receptor beta chain emerged from a study of tumor-infiltrating lymphocytes in primary liver carcinoma. Background on the study: Ages ranged from 30 to 69, with HCC or mixed HCC-cholangiocarcinoma. Samples had roughly 3.65 to 8 million productive TCRbeta reads, comparable between tissue types.

Germline DNA was also extracted, with blood RNA taken from unsorted whole blood. Treatment-naive at the time, the patients had chronic HBV infection. This clonotype was seen a handful of times. Its antigen is undetermined. TCR beta cDNA was prepared out of around 460 ng total RNA by means of a constant-region primer. Generation of the TCR beta libraries relied on three nested multiplex PCR rounds using slightly modified ARM-PCR. A C-beta reverse primer was combined with TRBV1-TRBV30 forward primers in the first two PCR rounds, and each round had about 10 cycles. TCRdb re-called the multiplex PCR reads through MiXCR, storing one row per CDR3 protein. This table holds 300,000 to 350,000 distinct CDR3 sequences, approximately 64% found once. Notes on the study in general: A significantly higher top-250-clone fraction was recorded for tumors than for blood (p = 0.039).

There are 15 residues in the CDR3. Germline V CDR1 and CDR2: MGHDK, SYGVNS. J gave up 4 bases and V 1 base, and 6 bases lay outside the gene matches. Sequenced input: peripheral blood. This chain links TRBV25-1 with TRBJ1-2; 7 bases line up with TRBD1. This clonotype was obtained from a man between 40 and 49 years old with primary liver carcinoma and hepatitis B virus infection. CDR3 nucleotide sequence: TGTGCCAGCAGTGAATGGAGACAGGGTACCTATGGCTACACCTTC. Translating it yields CASSEWRQGTYGYTF.